The following is a TCR beta chain sequence with its context. The antigen remains undetermined. This entry belongs to a study of tumor and adjacent non-tumor tissue in lung cancer. A modified ARM-PCR protocol with three rounds of nested PCR amplified TCRbeta. TCRdb fed the multiplex PCR reads into MiXCR, producing one record per CDR3 protein. The table records some 80,000 distinct CDR3 sequences, around 82% of them present only once. Findings and caveats of the study: Tumor TCR diversity, when higher, was linked to shorter survival.

The template was RNA from unsorted bulk tissue. Distant lung tissue was collected more than 3 cm away from the tumor edge. Newly diagnosed lung cancer patients had thoracic surgery in China, August–late 2014, without prior chemotherapy. The CDR3 is 14 residues long. Per the germline V gene, CDR1 is SGHTA and CDR2 is FQGTGA. Between the trimmed V and J ends, which lost 2 bases and 2 bases, there was a span of 10 bases. The specimen sequenced was distant non-tumor lung tissue. The V call is TRBV7-3, the J call TRBJ2-7; perhaps D is TRBD1 or TRBD2 (5 bases each). This clonotype was sampled from a woman in her fifties or sixties with non-small cell lung cancer. CDR3 DNA sequence: TGTGCCAGCAGCTTAGGGCAGGGAGCCTACGAGCAGTACTTC. Its protein is CASSLGQGAYEQYF.